What follows are 8 T cell receptor beta chains derived from one specimen sequenced in a study of blood T cell repertoires in COVID-19. TCRdb's copy holds only in-frame clones and misses some; the assay was immunoSEQ multiplex PCR. The data hold about 230,000 clones, with more than 65% observed a single time. Sample: peripheral blood. The receptors originated from a woman in her thirties or forties who had recovered from COVID-19.

V is TRBV13 and J is TRBJ2-7; 9 nucleotides agree with TRBD1. The CDR3 loop spans 16 amino acids. The germline V gene encodes CDR1 PRHDT and CDR2 FYEKMQ (reference sequence). V was pared by 5 bases and J by 2 bases, with 10 bases of the junction left unmatched. The CDR3 DNA reads as TGTGCCAGCAGCAAGCCCACCGGGACAGGGACCTACGAGCAGTACTTC. Residues: CASSKPTGTGTYEQYF.

CDR3 protein: CASSPQTGSRDTQYF. CDR3 bases: TGTGCCAGCAGCCCCCAGACAGGTTCGAGGGATACGCAGTATTTT. This chain uses TRBV4-2 with TRBJ2-3, with D possibly being TRBD1 (6 bases). Trimming pared 4 bases from V and 6 bases from J, leaving 17 bases between. This CDR3 is built from 15 residues. Per germline, CDR1 LGHNA and CDR2 YNFKEQ.

The genes are TRBV4-3 and TRBJ2-7, with TRBD1 matching 7 bases. CDR1 is LGHNA and CDR2 is YSLEER in the germline V gene. There are 17 residues in the CDR3. V trimming: 0 bases; J trimming: 2 bases; junction bases outside the gene matches: 10. CDR3 amino acids: CASSQDARGGAPYEQYF. The CDR3 region has the DNA TGCGCCAGCAGCCAAGATGCTAGAGGGGGCGCCCCCTACGAGCAGTACTTC.

This clone has a single count. This chain joins TRBV5-6 and TRBJ2-5; 8 nucleotides align to TRBD1. V shed 2 bases and J 5 bases; nucleotides not matched to a gene: 17. Germline V gives CDR1 SGHDT, CDR2 YYEEEE. CDR3 length: 18 amino acids. The CDR3 DNA follows: TGTGCCAGCAGCTTTCCGTGGGGAAGCACAGGGGGTTACGAGACCCAGTACTTC. It encodes CASSFPWGSTGGYETQYF. The full variable domain, its missing parts supplied by reference TRBV5-6 and TRBJ2-5, is DAGVTQSPTHLIKTRGQQVTLRCSPKSGHDTVSWYQQALGQGPQFIFQYYEEEERQRGNFPDRFSGHQFPNYSSELNVNALLLGDSALYLCASSFPWGSTGGYETQYFGPGTRLLVL.

The chain links TRBV7-9 to TRBJ1-3; 8 positions agree with TRBD1. The junction had 9 bases not matched to a gene; V was cut back by 1 base and J by 7 bases. The CDR3 runs to 16 residues. Germline V lookup: CDR1 SEHNR, CDR2 FQNEAQ (reference sequence). CDR3: CASSLGGQGKKNTIYF. In DNA, the CDR3 is TGTGCCAGCAGCTTAGGAGGACAGGGCAAAAAGAACACCATATATTTT.

The V call is TRBV7-2, the J call TRBJ2-5, with D unresolved. Trimming removed 1 base from V and 1 base from J, with 4 bases in between. Germline CDR1 and CDR2: SGHTA and FQGNSA. This CDR3 has 13 amino acids. This CDR3 is CASSLGIQETQYF. The DNA for the CDR3 is TGTGCCAGCAGCTTAGGTATCCAAGAGACCCAGTACTTC.

CDR3: CASSVTGYPPAFF. CDR3 sequence (DNA): TGTGCCAGCAGCGTGACAGGGTACCCGCCCGCTTTCTTT. V usage is TRBV9 and J usage is TRBJ1-1; 7 nucleotides agree with TRBD1. J was trimmed by 11 bases and V by 2 bases; bases with no gene match: 9. The CDR3 extends over 13 amino acids. Germline CDR1 SGDLS, CDR2 YYNGEE.

The gene calls are TRBV12-3 or TRBV12-4 and TRBJ1-6; D is unresolved. Trimming removed 5 bases from V and 9 bases from J, with 8 bases in between. The CDR3 loop spans 12 amino acids. The CDR3 is CASSGGSSPLHF. The CDR3 region has the DNA TGTGCCAGCAGTGGAGGGAGTTCACCCCTCCACTTT.